A single sample is the source of the 31 T cell receptor beta chains below, sequenced in a study of PD-L1 blockade in urothelial cancer. TCRdb's copy holds only in-frame clones and misses some; the assay was immunoSEQ multiplex PCR. Altogether tens of thousands of clones are present, roughly 90% being singletons, with the ten largest covering about 11%. The time point here: peripheral blood 6 weeks after treatment start. The specimen comprised PBMCs, sampled around atezolizumab (anti-PD-L1) treatment. Receptors originate from a man in his 60s with urothelial cancer.

The rearrangement joins TRBV5-4 to TRBJ2-7, with 8 bases identical to TRBD1. The V and J ends lost 4 bases and 1 base, in that order; junction bases with no gene match: 10. Germline V CDR1 and CDR2: SGHNT, YYREEE (reference sequence). The CDR3 is 16 amino acids. CDR3 coding DNA: TGTGCCAGCAGCCAACCCGGTGGGACAGGATCCTACGAGCAGTACTTC. This encodes CASSQPGGTGSYEQYF.

This clone turned up a few times. This chain links TRBV11-3 with TRBJ1-1; D is uncertain. V dropped 5 bases and J dropped 8 bases, with 21 bases sitting between them. Germline V gene lookup returns CDR1 SGHNT and CDR2 YENEEA. This CDR3 contains 15 residues. CDR3 bases: TGTGCCAGCAGCCGAGGCGGGGTTTATAAGTGGGAAGCTTTCTTT. It specifies CASSRGGVYKWEAFF.

This chain uses TRBV4-1 with TRBJ2-3; D is possibly TRBD1 (5 bases). This CDR3 has 16 residues. Germline V gene lookup returns CDR1 MGHRA and CDR2 YSYEKL. Trimming removed 1 base at V and 5 bases at J, with 16 bases between. The CDR3 loop is CASSQVPGSGGDTQYF. CDR3 nucleotides: TGCGCCAGCAGCCAAGTCCCAGGGTCTGGTGGAGATACGCAGTATTTT.

The V and J genes are TRBV29-1 and TRBJ2-3, with TRBD2 identical over 12 bases. V lost 4 bases, J lost 4 bases, and 3 bases stayed unmatched. The CDR3 consists of 14 residues. Germline loops: CDR1 SQVTM, CDR2 ANQGSEA. The DNA for the CDR3 is TGCAGCGTTGCCCCTAGCGGGAGGGCAGATACGCAGTATTTT. Translated: CSVAPSGRADTQYF.

J is TRBJ2-7 and V is TRBV6-1, with TRBD1 matching over 10 bases. Germline V gives CDR1 MNHNS, CDR2 SASEGT. Unmatched junction bases numbered 5, after V lost 5 bases and J lost 4 bases. The CDR3 consists of 14 residues. The CDR3 here is CASSLDRGFYEQYF. The CDR3 nucleotides read TGTGCCAGCAGTCTGGACAGGGGGTTTTACGAGCAGTACTTC.

The rearrangement joins TRBV9 to TRBJ2-3; possibly TRBD2 for D (6 bases). V lost 4 bases and J lost 5, with 20 bases in between. In germline, CDR1 is SGDLS, CDR2 YYNGEE. The CDR3 has 16 residues. As DNA, the CDR3 is TGTGCCAGCAGCACAGAACGGGGGTACCAGCGAGATACGCAGTATTTT. This codes for CASSTERGYQRDTQYF.

The rearrangement uses TRBV7-9 and TRBJ2-3; D not resolved. Trimming took off 2 bases at V and 1 base at J, with 16 bases between the two ends. Germline CDR1 SEHNR, CDR2 FQNEAQ (reference sequence). This CDR3 has 17 amino acids. In DNA, the CDR3 is TGTGCCAGCAGCTTATTGGGCCGATTAATGCGCACAGATACGCAGTATTTT. This encodes CASSLLGRLMRTDTQYF.

CDR3 amino acids: CSVGLAGEGGELFF. Here the CDR3 DNA reads TGCAGCGTTGGACTAGCGGGGGAGGGCGGGGAGCTGTTTTTT. The chain recombines TRBV29-1 with TRBJ2-2; 12 bases match TRBD2. Germline V gene sequence: CDR1 SQVTM, CDR2 ANQGSEA. This CDR3 comprises 14 residues. J lost 7 bases, V lost 4 bases, and 4 bases had no gene match.

The chain joins TRBV9 to TRBJ2-5; tentative D call: TRBD1 (5 bases). Trimming left V 3 bases short and J 5 bases short, with 14 bases between. The germline CDR1 and CDR2 sequences are SGDLS and YYNGEE. The CDR3 has 14 amino acids. CDR3 sequence reads: CASSDLQGGETQYF. The CDR3, as DNA: TGTGCCAGCAGCGACCTCCAGGGTGGGGAGACCCAGTACTTC.

This chain connects TRBV9 to TRBJ1-6, with TRBD1 as a possible D gene (6 bases). The CDR3 runs 18 residues. Germline V gene lookup returns CDR1 SGDLS and CDR2 YYNGEE. V was shortened by 4 bases and J by 3 bases, with 20 bases between the two germline ends. In DNA form, the CDR3 reads TGTGCCAGCAGCACCCCCGGTGTGGTAGGGGGCTATAATTCACCCCTCCACTTT. Its protein is CASSTPGVVGGYNSPLHF.

The rearrangement links TRBV5-4 to TRBJ2-1, with 10 nucleotides matching TRBD1. Looked up from germline, CDR1 is SGHNT and CDR2 is YYREEE (reference sequence). The CDR3 is 13 residues long. V lost 4 bases, J lost 6 bases, and 1 base stayed unmatched. The CDR3 region is CASSRDRGNEQFF. CDR3 nucleotides: TGTGCCAGCAGCCGGGACAGGGGCAATGAGCAGTTCTTC.

This clone was observed a single time. The CDR3 region has the DNA TGTGCCAGCTCACCTCTGCCGGGGGTCGAAAACGCCAACGTCCTGACTTTC. Translated: CASSPLPGVENANVLTF. This sequence joins TRBV18 and TRBJ2-6; D is perhaps TRBD2 (6 bases). V lost 3 bases, J lost 7 bases, and 19 bases lay in between. Germline loops: CDR1 KGHSH, CDR2 LQKENI. There are 17 residues in the CDR3.

The chain links TRBV18 to TRBJ2-7; perhaps TRBD1 as D (6 bases). Germline CDR1 and CDR2: KGHSH and LQKENI. This CDR3 comprises 12 residues. The V gene lost 6 bases and the J gene lost 3 bases, with 9 bases spanning the gap. The DNA of the CDR3 is TGTGCCAGCTCGCAACAGGGCTACGAGCAGTACTTC. Its translation: CASSQQGYEQYF.

The chain uses TRBV19 and TRBJ2-7; TRBD1 agrees at 9 bases. The length of the CDR3 is 14 residues. CDR1 and CDR2 (germline): LNHDA, SQIVND (reference sequence). After removal of 5 bases from V and 5 bases from J, the junction contained 7 bases not matched to a gene. CDR3 in DNA: TGTGCCAGTAGTCCGAGACAGGGGGACGACGAGCAGTACTTC. It codes for CASSPRQGDDEQYF.

The chain links TRBV20-1 to TRBJ1-1, with TRBD1 identical over 7 bases. The V gene's germline CDR1 is DFQATT and CDR2 SNEGSKA (reference sequence). This CDR3 spans 11 amino acids. V was clipped by 8 bases and J by 8 bases; unmatched bases: 8. The CDR3 spells CSTHRTGEAFF. CDR3 in DNA: TGCAGTACCCATCGGACAGGAGAAGCTTTCTTT.

The J gene is TRBJ2-7, the V gene TRBV25-1; unclear D gene. With 6 bases removed from V and 7 bases from J, the gap between germline ends came to 10 bases. This CDR3 contains 11 residues. Germline V CDR1 and CDR2: MGHDK, SYGVNS. Here the CDR3 DNA reads TGTGCCAGCAGGGCCGAAAAGGAGCAGTACTTC. Its translation is CASRAEKEQYF.

This sequence joins TRBV5-5 and TRBJ1-1; a possible D gene is TRBD1 (5 bases). The V end lost 7 bases, the J end lost 3 bases, and 7 bases lay between the germline ends. Looked up from germline, CDR1 is SGHKS and CDR2 is YYEKEE (reference sequence). The CDR3 extends over 11 amino acids. CDR3 nucleotides: TGTGCCAGCCACAGGCACACTGAAGCTTTCTTT. Residues: CASHRHTEAFF.

V usage is TRBV18 and J usage is TRBJ2-5, with no clear D. This CDR3 contains 12 residues. The V gene's germline CDR1 is KGHSH and CDR2 LQKENI. V was trimmed by 2 bases and J by 5 bases, leaving 6 bases between them. CDR3 amino acids: CASSPSVETQYF. CDR3 coding DNA: TGTGCCAGCTCACCATCGGTTGAGACCCAGTACTTC.

The chain carries TRBV11-2 and TRBJ1-6; 7 nucleotides align to TRBD1. The CDR3 is made up of 15 amino acids. V was pared by 3 bases and J by 6 bases, with 5 bases of the junction left unmatched. The V gene's germline CDR1 is SGHAT and CDR2 FQNNGV. CDR3 nucleotides: TGTGCCAGCAGCTTCGGGACAGTGAGTAATTCACCCCTCCACTTT. It encodes CASSFGTVSNSPLHF.

The J gene is TRBJ1-1, the V gene TRBV5-4; the match to TRBD1 covers 9 bases. The CDR3 covers 13 residues. Unmatched junction bases numbered 1, after V lost 2 bases and J lost 5 bases. CDR1 and CDR2 from the germline V gene are SGHNT and YYREEE (reference sequence). DNA for the CDR3: TGTGCCAGCAGCTTCGACAGGGGGACTGAAGCTTTCTTT. Translated: CASSFDRGTEAFF.

This clone was detected once. The V and J genes are TRBV14 and TRBJ1-2; 8 bases agree with TRBD1. Germline V CDR1 and CDR2: SGHDN, FVKESK. The CDR3 is made up of 18 amino acids. With V trimmed by 4 bases and J by 8 bases, 21 bases remained unmatched. The CDR3 coding sequence is TGTGCCAGCAGCCCGTTTATAGACCGGGACAGGCCCAAAGGGGGCTACACCTTC. Protein product: CASSPFIDRDRPKGGYTF.

This chain joins TRBV7-3 and TRBJ2-7; possibly TRBD2 for D (6 bases). The germline V gene has CDR1 SGHTA and CDR2 FQGTGA. The CDR3 contains 14 residues. The V end was cut by 5 bases, the J end by 3 bases, with 14 bases between. The CDR3 DNA is TGTGCCAGCAGCCTCGGACGGGGGTACTACGAGCAGTACTTC. Translating gives CASSLGRGYYEQYF.

The chain is built from TRBV9 and TRBJ1-5; D uncertain. CDR1 SGDLS and CDR2 YYNGEE come from the germline V gene. The V end was cut by 4 bases, the J end by 5 bases, with 13 bases between. The CDR3 has 14 residues. CDR3 loop: CASSSEEGDQPQHF. The DNA for the CDR3 is TGTGCCAGCAGCTCGGAGGAGGGAGATCAGCCCCAGCATTTT.

J is TRBJ2-1 and V is TRBV20-1; D gene unclear. Per germline, CDR1 DFQATT and CDR2 SNEGSKA (reference sequence). The CDR3 extends over 11 amino acids. Between the trimmed V and J ends, which lost 3 bases and 5 bases, there was a span of 5 bases. The CDR3 nucleotides are TGCAGTGCTAGTAGTGACAATGAGCAGTTCTTC. Translation: CSASSDNEQFF.

The CDR3 nucleotides read TGTGCCAGCAGTTCCGCGGGGGGCTCAGGTGAAAAACTGTTTTTT. Translated, it gives CASSSAGGSGEKLFF. This sequence joins TRBV6-5 and TRBJ1-4, with a possible D match to TRBD1 (6 bases). Germline V gives CDR1 MNHEY, CDR2 SVGAGI. There are 15 residues in the CDR3. V shed 4 bases and J shed 7 bases, with 16 bases lying between them.

This clone was observed a handful of times. The rearrangement uses TRBV11-3 and TRBJ2-1, with D possibly TRBD2 on 5 matching bases. The CDR3 consists of 14 residues. The V end lost 0 bases, the J end lost 10 bases, and 13 bases lay between the germline ends. The germline gives CDR1 SGHNT, CDR2 YENEEA. The CDR3 DNA reads TGTGCCAGCAGCTTAGACCCGGGGATGGGGGAGCAGTTCTTC. Translated: CASSLDPGMGEQFF.

The rearrangement uses TRBV7-6 and TRBJ1-4; perhaps TRBD1 as D (5 bases). V shed 5 bases and J shed 4 bases, with 17 bases lying between them. CDR1 is SGHVS, CDR2 FNYEAQ, per germline. The CDR3 length is 16 residues. This CDR3 is CASSRGGTVYNEKLFF. The CDR3 DNA sequence: TGTGCCAGCAGCCGCGGAGGGACCGTGTATAATGAAAAACTGTTTTTT.

The gene calls are TRBV9 and TRBJ2-3; TRBD1 aligns across 10 bases. In germline, CDR1 is SGDLS, CDR2 YYNGEE. V was clipped by 2 bases and J by 5 bases; unmatched bases: 5. CDR3 length: 15 residues. CDR3 sequence (DNA): TGTGCCAGCAGCGTCACCGGGACAGGGGTAGATACGCAGTATTTT. As protein: CASSVTGTGVDTQYF.

The count of this clone is one. The chain has TRBV5-1 and TRBJ1-6, with 7 bases lining up with TRBD1. V lost 2 bases to trimming and J lost 10 bases; unmatched junction nucleotides: 9. CDR1 and CDR2 from the germline V gene are SGHRS and YFSETQ. CDR3 size: 15 residues. Written as DNA, the CDR3 is TGCGCCAGCAGCTTCGGGACAGACAGACGGTCACCCCTCCACTTT. It encodes CASSFGTDRRSPLHF. The whole variable domain, remainder taken from reference TRBV5-1 and TRBJ1-6, is KAGVTQTPRYLIKTRGQQVTLSCSPISGHRSVSWYQQTPGQGLQFLFEYFSETQRNKGNFPGRFSGRQFSNSRSEMNVSTLELGDSALYLCASSFGTDRRSPLHFGNGTRLTVT.

The V gene is TRBV27, the J gene TRBJ2-2; the D gene is possibly TRBD1 (6 bases). Deletions cut 0 bases from V and 6 bases from J, with 11 bases between. The CDR3 is made up of 15 amino acids. The germline CDR1 and CDR2 sequences are MNHEY and SMNVEV (reference sequence). In DNA form, the CDR3 reads TGTGCCAGCAGTTTATCGAGGGGGATCCCCGGGGAGCTGTTTTTT. Its protein is CASSLSRGIPGELFF.

The rearrangement links TRBV10-3 to TRBJ2-5, with D tentatively TRBD2 (6 bases). This CDR3 is built from 13 residues. Germline V gene sequence: CDR1 ENHRY, CDR2 SYGVKD. V was cut by 6 bases and J by 5 bases, with 13 bases left in between. As DNA, the CDR3 is TGTGCCATCAGCTGGGACTTAAGGGAGACCCAGTACTTC. Residues: CAISWDLRETQYF.